What follows are 4 T cell receptor beta chains derived from one specimen sequenced in a study of T-cell memory formation after mild COVID-19. TCRdb recomputed calls from the 5' RACE reads with MiXCR, one row per CDR3 protein. The sample consists of 30,000 to 35,000 distinct CDR3 sequences, just under 8% of them appearing once. The sequenced sample consisted of PBMCs or a T cell subset sorted from them (not recorded which). All receptors derive from a man aged 18 to 29 who had mild COVID-19 (a few samples of this study predate the infection). Cell type and time point are not known.

This clonotype occurred many times. The rearrangement uses TRBV7-9 and TRBJ2-3; 10 nucleotides line up with TRBD2. This CDR3 is 15 amino acids long. V trimming: 5 bases; J trimming: 7 bases; junction bases outside the gene matches: 9. Germline V gene sequence: CDR1 SEHNR, CDR2 FQNEAQ (reference sequence). The CDR3 DNA reads TGTGCCAGCAGCCCCCTAGCGGGGGCTTCCAATACGCAGTATTTT. It codes for CASSPLAGASNTQYF.

The sample holds many counts of this clonotype. The CDR3, as DNA: TGTGCCAGCAGCCAGACCGGCGGCTATGGCTACACCTTC. It specifies CASSQTGGYGYTF. The chain links TRBV6-5 to TRBJ1-2; D gene uncertain. The CDR3 consists of 13 residues. Deletions cut 6 bases from V and 4 bases from J, with 12 bases between. Germline loops: CDR1 MNHEY, CDR2 SVGAGI.

The sample holds many counts of this clonotype. V usage is TRBV5-1 and J usage is TRBJ1-4; tentatively, D is TRBD1 (6 bases). Between the trimmed V and J ends, which lost 4 bases and 10 bases, there was a span of 17 bases. The germline CDR1 and CDR2 sequences are SGHRS and YFSETQ. This CDR3 spans 14 amino acids. CDR3 loop: CASSGPGDYGKLFF. DNA of the CDR3: TGCGCCAGCAGCGGCCCAGGGGATTACGGAAAACTGTTTTTT.

This clonotype was counted at least ten times. The chain carries TRBV5-4 and TRBJ1-6; TRBD1 is a possible D gene (5 bases). Trimming took 2 bases from V and 5 from J, leaving 14 bases between them. The CDR3 spans 16 residues. Germline lookup yields CDR1 SGHNT and CDR2 YYREEE (reference sequence). The CDR3 DNA sequence: TGTGCCAGCAGCTTATTTGGGGCCCGGAATAATTCACCCCTCCACTTT. It translates to CASSLFGARNNSPLHF. Filled out from reference TRBV5-4 and TRBJ1-6, the complete variable domain reads ETGVTQSPTHLIKTRGQQVTLRCSSQSGHNTVSWYQQALGQGPQFIFQYYREEENGRGNFPPRFSGLQFPNYSSELNVNALELDDSALYLCASSLFGARNNSPLHFGNGTRLTVT.